This T cell receptor beta chain emerged from a study of T cells in women clearing cervical HPV infection. Study in general: Only a few women had HLA typing results available. The study's findings and limits: T-cell numbers per sample were unknown and may explain richness differences. Effector/memory and HPV-specific T cells were not isolated, and association timing is unknown.

As to this clone: Its specificity is unknown. The observed sequence ends 3 residues before the CDR3 terminus, with the missing tail filled in from the germline J gene.

CDR3 length: 14 residues. Germline loops: CDR1 DFQATT, CDR2 SNEGSKA (reference sequence). The V and J ends lost 1 base and 2 bases, in that order; junction bases with no gene match: 3. The assay was immunoSEQ multiplex PCR, and TCRdb's table has in-frame clones only and misses some. The sample data list some 30,000 clones. The source material was blood buffy coat. The genes are TRBV20-1 and TRBJ2-5, with 8 bases aligning to TRBD2. The TCR sequence derives from a woman aged 18-70 years with a cervical HPV16 infection that either progressed to CIN3+ or cleared (not recorded which). CDR3 DNA (partial): TGCAGTGCTAGAGGTGCGGGAGGTCAAGAGACC. Translated: CSARGAGGQET. The CDR3 in full is CSARGAGGQETQYF.